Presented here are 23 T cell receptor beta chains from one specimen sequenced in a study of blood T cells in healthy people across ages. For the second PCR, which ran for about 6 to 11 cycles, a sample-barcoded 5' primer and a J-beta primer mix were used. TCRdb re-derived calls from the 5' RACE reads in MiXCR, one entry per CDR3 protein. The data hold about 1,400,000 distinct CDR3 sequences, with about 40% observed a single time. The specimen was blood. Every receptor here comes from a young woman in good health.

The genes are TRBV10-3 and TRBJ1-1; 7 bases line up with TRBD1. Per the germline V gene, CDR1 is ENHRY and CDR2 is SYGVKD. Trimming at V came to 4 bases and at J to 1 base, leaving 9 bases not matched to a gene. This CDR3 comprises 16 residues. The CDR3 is CAISGEQGPRNTEAFF. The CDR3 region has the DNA TGTGCCATCAGTGGAGAACAGGGGCCGCGGAACACTGAAGCTTTCTTT.

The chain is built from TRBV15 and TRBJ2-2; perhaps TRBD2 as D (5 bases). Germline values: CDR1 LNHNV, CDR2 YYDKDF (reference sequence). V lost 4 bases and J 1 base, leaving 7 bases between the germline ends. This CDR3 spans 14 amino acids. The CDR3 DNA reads TGTGCCACCAGCAACGGACTGAACACCGGGGAGCTGTTTTTT. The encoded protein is CATSNGLNTGELFF.

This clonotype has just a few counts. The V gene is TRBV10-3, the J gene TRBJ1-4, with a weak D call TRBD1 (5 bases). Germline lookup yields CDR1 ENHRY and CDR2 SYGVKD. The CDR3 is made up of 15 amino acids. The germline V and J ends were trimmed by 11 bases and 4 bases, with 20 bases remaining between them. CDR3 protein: CAASDNGANNEKLFF. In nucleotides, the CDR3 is TGTGCCGCATCAGATAACGGGGCTAATAATGAAAAACTGTTTTTT.

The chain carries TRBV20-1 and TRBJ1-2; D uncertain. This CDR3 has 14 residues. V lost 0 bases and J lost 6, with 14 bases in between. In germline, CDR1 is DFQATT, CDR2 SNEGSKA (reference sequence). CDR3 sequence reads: CSARDGESVDGYTF. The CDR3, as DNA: TGCAGTGCTAGAGATGGGGAGTCCGTTGATGGCTACACCTTC.

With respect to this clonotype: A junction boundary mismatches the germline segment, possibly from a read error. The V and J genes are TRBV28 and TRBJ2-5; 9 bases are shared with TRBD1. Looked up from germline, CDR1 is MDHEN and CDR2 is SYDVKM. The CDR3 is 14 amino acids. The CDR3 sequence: CTSSPPGQGETQYF. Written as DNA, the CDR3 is TGTACCAGCAGTCCCCCGGGACAGGGAGAGACCCAGTACTTC.

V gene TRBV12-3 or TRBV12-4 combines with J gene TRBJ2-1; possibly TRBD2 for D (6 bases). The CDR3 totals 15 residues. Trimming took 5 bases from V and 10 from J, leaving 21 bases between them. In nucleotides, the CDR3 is TGTGCCAGCAGTCCTCGACTAGAAGGGCCCTACGAGCAGTTCTTC. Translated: CASSPRLEGPYEQFF.

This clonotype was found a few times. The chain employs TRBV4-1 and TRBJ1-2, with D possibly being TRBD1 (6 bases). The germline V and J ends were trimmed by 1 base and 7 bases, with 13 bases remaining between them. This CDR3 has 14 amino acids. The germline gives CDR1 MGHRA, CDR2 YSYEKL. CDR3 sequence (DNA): TGCGCCAGCAGCCAAGTGGGACAACGGAGTGGCTACACCTTC. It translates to CASSQVGQRSGYTF.

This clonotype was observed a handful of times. The CDR3 loop is CSARVRAYEQYF. The CDR3 nucleotides read TGCAGTGCCAGGGTCAGGGCCTACGAGCAGTACTTC. This chain connects TRBV20-1 to TRBJ2-7, with D possibly matching TRBD1 (5 bases). CDR1 is DFQATT and CDR2 is SNEGSKA in the germline V gene (reference sequence). The ends were cut back, 6 bases at V and 2 bases at J, with 11 bases in the middle. This CDR3 comprises 12 residues.

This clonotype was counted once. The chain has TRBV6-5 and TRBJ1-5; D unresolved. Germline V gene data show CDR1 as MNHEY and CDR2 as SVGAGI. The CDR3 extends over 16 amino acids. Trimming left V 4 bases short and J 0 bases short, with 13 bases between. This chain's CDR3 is CASSSPTRYSNQPQHF. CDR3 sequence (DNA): TGTGCCAGCAGTTCCCCGACACGTTATAGCAATCAGCCCCAGCATTTT.

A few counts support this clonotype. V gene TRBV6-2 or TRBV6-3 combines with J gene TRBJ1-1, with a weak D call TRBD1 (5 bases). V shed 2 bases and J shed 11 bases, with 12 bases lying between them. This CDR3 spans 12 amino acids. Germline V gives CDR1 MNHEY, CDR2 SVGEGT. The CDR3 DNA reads TGTGCCAGCAGTTACGACAGTCGGGCCGCTTTCTTT. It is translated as CASSYDSRAAFF.

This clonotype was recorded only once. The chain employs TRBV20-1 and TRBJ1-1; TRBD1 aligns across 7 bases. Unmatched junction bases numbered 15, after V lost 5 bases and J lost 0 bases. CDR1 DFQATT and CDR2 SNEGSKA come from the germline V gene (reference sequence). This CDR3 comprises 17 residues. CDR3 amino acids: CSAPYWGQGDMNTEAFF. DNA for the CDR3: TGCAGTGCTCCCTATTGGGGGCAGGGGGACATGAACACTGAAGCTTTCTTT.

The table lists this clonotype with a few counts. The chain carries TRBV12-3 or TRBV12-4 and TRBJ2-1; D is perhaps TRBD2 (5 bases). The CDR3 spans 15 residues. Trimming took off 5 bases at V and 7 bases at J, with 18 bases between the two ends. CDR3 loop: CASSPWRHRANEQFF. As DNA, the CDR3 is TGTGCCAGCAGTCCCTGGAGGCACCGAGCTAATGAGCAGTTCTTC.

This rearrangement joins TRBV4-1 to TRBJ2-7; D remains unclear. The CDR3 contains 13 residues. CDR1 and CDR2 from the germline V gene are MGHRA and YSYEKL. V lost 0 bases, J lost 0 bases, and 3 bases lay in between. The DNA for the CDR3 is TGCGCCAGCAGCCAAGAGTGCTCCTACGAGCAGTACTTC. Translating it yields CASSQECSYEQYF.

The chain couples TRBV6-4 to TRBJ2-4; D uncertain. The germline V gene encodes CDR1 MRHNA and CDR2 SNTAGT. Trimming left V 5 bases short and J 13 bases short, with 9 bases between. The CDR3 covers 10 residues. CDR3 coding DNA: TGTGCCAGCAGTCCTCCACGACAGTACTTC. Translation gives CASSPPRQYF.

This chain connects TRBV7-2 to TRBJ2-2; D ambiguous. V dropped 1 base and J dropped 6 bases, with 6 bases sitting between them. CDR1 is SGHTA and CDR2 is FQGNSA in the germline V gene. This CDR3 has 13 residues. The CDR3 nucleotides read TGTGCCAGCAGCTTAGGTGTCCCCGGGGAGCTGTTTTTT. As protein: CASSLGVPGELFF. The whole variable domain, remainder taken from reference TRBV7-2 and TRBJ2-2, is GAGVSQSPSNKVTEKGKDVELRCDPISGHTALYWYRQSLGQGLEFLIYFQGNSAPDKSGLPSDRFSAERTGGSVSTLTIQRTQQEDSAVYLCASSLGVPGELFFGEGSRLTVL.

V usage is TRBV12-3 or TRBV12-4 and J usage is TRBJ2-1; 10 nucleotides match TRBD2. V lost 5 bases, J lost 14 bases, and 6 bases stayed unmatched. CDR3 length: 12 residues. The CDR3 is CASSTASGGEFF. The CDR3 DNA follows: TGTGCCAGCAGTACCGCCAGCGGGGGGGAGTTCTTC.

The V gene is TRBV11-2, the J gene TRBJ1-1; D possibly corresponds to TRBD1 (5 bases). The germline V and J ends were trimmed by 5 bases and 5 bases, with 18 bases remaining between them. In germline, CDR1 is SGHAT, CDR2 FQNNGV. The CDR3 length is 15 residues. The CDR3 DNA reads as TGTGCCAGCAGCCCTCCGGGGGGAAAGGGGACTGAAGCTTTCTTT. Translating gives CASSPPGGKGTEAFF.

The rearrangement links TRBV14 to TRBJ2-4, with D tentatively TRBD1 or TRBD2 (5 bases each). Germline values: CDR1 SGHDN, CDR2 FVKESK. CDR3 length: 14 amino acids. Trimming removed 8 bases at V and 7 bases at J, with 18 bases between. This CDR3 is CASARDLIQNIQYF. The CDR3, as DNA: TGTGCCAGCGCCCGGGACCTCATCCAGAACATTCAGTACTTC.

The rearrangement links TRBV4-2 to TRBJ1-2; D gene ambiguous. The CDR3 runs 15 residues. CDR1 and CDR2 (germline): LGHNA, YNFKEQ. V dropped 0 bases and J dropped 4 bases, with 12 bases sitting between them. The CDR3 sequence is CASSQDVDGPYGYTF. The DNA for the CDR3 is TGTGCCAGCAGCCAAGATGTGGACGGACCCTATGGCTACACCTTC.

In nucleotides, the CDR3 is TGTGCCAGTGCTCTTTCCGGGGGATACGAGCAGTACTTC. This translates into CASALSGGYEQYF. The rearrangement links TRBV19 to TRBJ2-4; weak D call: TRBD2 (6 bases). The assigned J gene may be wrong: the sequence end matches TRBJ2-7 better. CDR1 is LNHDA, CDR2 SQIVND, per germline (reference sequence). This CDR3 spans 13 amino acids.

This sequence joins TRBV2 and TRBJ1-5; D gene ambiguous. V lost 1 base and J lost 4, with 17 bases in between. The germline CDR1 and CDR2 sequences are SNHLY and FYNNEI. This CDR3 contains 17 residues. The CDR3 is CASSEDGSVGLNQPQHF. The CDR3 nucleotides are TGTGCCAGCAGTGAAGATGGGAGTGTAGGATTAAATCAGCCCCAGCATTTT.

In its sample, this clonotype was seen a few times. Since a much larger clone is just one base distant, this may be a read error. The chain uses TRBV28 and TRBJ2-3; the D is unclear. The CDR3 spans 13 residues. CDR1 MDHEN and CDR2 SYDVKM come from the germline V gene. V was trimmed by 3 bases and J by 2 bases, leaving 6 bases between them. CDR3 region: CASSLWFTDTQYF. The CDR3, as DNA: TGTGCCAGCAGTTTGTGGTTCACAGATACGCAGTATTTT.

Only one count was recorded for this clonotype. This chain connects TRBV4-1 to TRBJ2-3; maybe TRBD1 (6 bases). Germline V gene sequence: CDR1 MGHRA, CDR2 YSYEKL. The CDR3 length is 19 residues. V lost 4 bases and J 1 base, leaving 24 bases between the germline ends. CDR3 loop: CASSPFALRGAGGTDTQYF. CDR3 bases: TGCGCCAGCAGCCCGTTTGCCCTTCGGGGTGCAGGGGGCACAGATACGCAGTATTTT.